The T cell receptor beta chain described here comes from a study of beta chain features in type 1 diabetes. This clone showed up just once. What it recognizes is unknown. Study-wide results and caveats: All four CD4+ subsets from Type 1 diabetes patients carried moderately but significantly shorter TCRB CDR3s.

Germline assignment: CDR1 SGHTA and CDR2 FQGNSA. V lost 3 bases and J lost 0; bases outside the gene matches: 2. CDR3 size: 16 residues. The single heparinised draw taken from each donor contained approximately 120 mL of blood on average. Staining for CD45RO/CCR7/CD25/CD127/CD95/CD27 allowed sorting of CD4+ naive, central memory, regulatory and stem cell-like memory cells. Sequenced material consisted of expressed TCRB transcripts (all of the isolated RNA was reverse transcribed). Here immunoSEQ multiplex PCR was the method, and the copy in TCRdb shows in-frame clones only, minus some. The sample records some 640,000 clones, roughly 13% being singletons.

The chain uses TRBV7-2 and TRBJ2-3; 11 nucleotides match TRBD2. The receptor was derived from a man between 18 and 35 years old with type 1 diabetes. The sequenced material came from naive CD4+ T cells from blood. Here the CDR3 DNA reads TGTGCCAGCAGCTTCGGGACTAGCGGAAGCACAGATACGCAGTATTTT. As protein: CASSFGTSGSTDTQYF. Based on the CDR3 plus reference TRBV7-2 and TRBJ2-3, the full variable domain is GAGVSQSPSNKVTEKGKDVELRCDPISGHTALYWYRQSLGQGLEFLIYFQGNSAPDKSGLPSDRFSAERTGGSVSTLTIQRTQQEDSAVYLCASSFGTSGSTDTQYFGPGTRLTVL.